A selection of T cell receptor beta chains follows, all from one sample in a study of blood T cell repertoires in COVID-19. Assay: immunoSEQ multiplex PCR; the TCRdb copy retains only in-frame clones and omits some. The profile shows 410,000 or so clones, roughly 88% of them singletons. The sequencing input was peripheral blood. Receptors were obtained from a woman in her 30s with active or convalescent COVID-19. The CDR3 runs from the conserved cysteine through the conserved F or W. D genes are given only for firm matches. Only some rows state a clone size, as once, few, many or a class for expanded clones.

size | J | V | D | DNA | CDR3
NA | TRBJ2-7 | TRBV19 | TRBD1 | TGTGCCAGTAGTATAAGGACGACAGGGGGTTCCTACGAGCAGTACTTC | CASSIRTTGGSYEQYF
few | TRBJ2-1 | TRBV7-6 | TRBD2 | TGTGCCAGCAGCTCCCCTAGCGGGGGGGCCGAGGGTGAGCAGTTCTTC | CASSSPSGGAEGEQFF
NA | TRBJ2-7 | TRBV5-4 | TRBD1 | TGTGCCAGCAGCTTAGGTTTGGGGACAGAGAGCTACGAGCAGTACTTC | CASSLGLGTESYEQYF
NA | TRBJ1-1 | TRBV20-1 | NA | TGCAGTGCGGGCGGGGAGACTGAAGCTTTCTTT | CSAGGETEAFF
NA | TRBJ1-4 | TRBV6-5 | NA | TGTGCCAGCAGCATCGACAGGTGGGGTGAAAAACTGTTTTTT | CASSIDRWGEKLFF
NA | TRBJ1-1 | TRBV4-1 | NA | TGCGCCAGCAGCCAATACCGGCAGGGGAACACTGAAGCTTTCTTT | CASSQYRQGNTEAFF
NA | TRBJ1-2 | TRBV28 | NA | TGTGCCAGCAGTGGAGAGGGCTACACCTTC | CASSGEGYTF
NA | TRBJ2-5 | TRBV6-1 | TRBD2 | TGTGCCAGCAGTGAGGGGCGGGAGGCCCCAGAGACCCAGTACTTC | CASSEGREAPETQYF
NA | TRBJ1-1 | TRBV5-1 | TRBD1 | TGCGCCAGCAGCTTGGATGGTTACCCGACAGGGGGGTTCACTGAAGCTTTCTTT | CASSLDGYPTGGFTEAFF
NA | TRBJ1-6 | TRBV18 | TRBD1 | TGTGCCAGCTCACCGAGGACAGGGCTCGGTGATTCACCCCTCCACTTT | CASSPRTGLGDSPLHF
NA | TRBJ1-2 | TRBV3-1/TRBV3-2 | TRBD1 | TGTGCCAGCAGCCACGGGACAGAGAGCTATGGCTACACCTTC | CASSHGTESYGYTF
once | TRBJ2-1 | TRBV5-4 | TRBD2 | TGTGCCAGCAATTTCGCGGGAGGGAACAATGAGCAGTTCTTC | CASNFAGGNNEQFF
NA | TRBJ2-5 | TRBV5-4 | TRBD2 | TGTGCCAGCAGCTTGGAAGGAGGTCTAGCGGGGTCGGGCCAAGAGACCCAGTACTTC | CASSLEGGLAGSGQETQYF
NA | TRBJ2-2 | TRBV19 | NA | TGTGCCAGTAGTACCGAATGGGGAGCGAACACCGGGGAGCTGTTTTTT | CASSTEWGANTGELFF
NA | TRBJ1-1 | TRBV27 | TRBD1 | TGTGCCAGCGGGGGCGGACAGGGGTACACTGAAGCTTTCTTT | CASGGGQGYTEAFF
NA | TRBJ1-1 | TRBV10-2 | NA | TGCGCCAGCAGTGACTCTCTGAACACTGAAGCTTTCTTT | CASSDSLNTEAFF
few | TRBJ1-1 | TRBV18 | NA | TGTGCCAGCTCACCACAAAATAGCGCCGTGAACACTGAAGCTTTCTTT | CASSPQNSAVNTEAFF
NA | TRBJ1-2 | TRBV11-2 | NA | TGTGCCAGCAGCCATATAGGGGGTCCTAGAGGCTACACCTTC | CASSHIGGPRGYTF
NA | TRBJ2-7 | TRBV5-1 | NA | TGCGCCAGCAGCTTGACTACAGGCACCTACGAGCAGTACTTC | CASSLTTGTYEQYF
NA | TRBJ1-1 | TRBV6-2/TRBV6-3 | NA | TGTGCCAGCAGTTCGAGAGAGGTTTCATTCTTT | CASSSREVSFF
NA | TRBJ1-6 | TRBV6-5 | NA | TGTGCCAGCAGTTACGTTCAGGGCTTCAGGAATTCACCCCTCCACTTT | CASSYVQGFRNSPLHF
NA | TRBJ2-5 | TRBV5-8 | TRBD2 | TGTGCCAGCAGCTTGGGAAGGTCCGCGGGAGGACAAGAGACCCAGTACTTC | CASSLGRSAGGQETQYF
NA | TRBJ1-1 | TRBV19 | NA | TGTGCCAGTCGCCTCGGGAACACTGAAGCTTTCTTT | CASRLGNTEAFF
few | TRBJ2-7 | TRBV7-8 | NA | TGTGCCAGCAGCTTAGCAACGGTCGAGCAGTACTTC | CASSLATVEQYF
NA | TRBJ2-2 | TRBV25-1 | TRBD1 | TGTGCCAGCAGTGAATACCCGGACAGGGGGCCGTTCACCGGGGAGCTGTTTTTT | CASSEYPDRGPFTGELFF
NA | TRBJ1-1 | TRBV11-2 | NA | TGTGCCAGCAGCTTCCGGGGGGGGAGAACTGAAGCTTTCTTT | CASSFRGGRTEAFF
NA | TRBJ1-2 | TRBV5-5 | NA | TGTGCCAGCAGCCCGCAGGGTAGGGTATGGGGCTACACCTTC | CASSPQGRVWGYTF
NA | TRBJ2-7 | TRBV3-1/TRBV3-2 | NA | TGTGCCAGCAGCCAAGCCTCAACAGGAATGGTAGGGGAGCAGTACTTC | CASSQASTGMVGEQYF
NA | TRBJ2-3 | TRBV3-1/TRBV3-2 | TRBD2 | TGTGCCAGCAGCCAGGCCGGGAGGGTCACAGATACGCAGTATTTT | CASSQAGRVTDTQYF
NA | TRBJ2-7 | TRBV18 | TRBD1 | TGTGCCAGCTCACCACCCGGCAGGGGGTACTCCTACGAGCAGTACTTC | CASSPPGRGYSYEQYF
once | TRBJ1-1 | TRBV6-5 | NA | TGTGCCAGCAGCTCGGGGATCGGCGCGATCACTGAAGCTTTCTTT | CASSSGIGAITEAFF
NA | TRBJ2-3 | TRBV5-1 | TRBD2 | TGCGCCAGCAGCATTGGGACTAGCGGTTTCACAGATACGCAGTATTTT | CASSIGTSGFTDTQYF
NA | TRBJ2-7 | TRBV7-5 | NA | TGTGTCAGAGGACACTACGAGCAGTACTTC | CVRGHYEQYF
NA | TRBJ1-2 | TRBV6-5 | TRBD1 | TGTGCCACCTCGACAGGGGGAAACTATGGCTACACCTTC | CATSTGGNYGYTF
NA | TRBJ2-7 | TRBV3-1/TRBV3-2 | TRBD1 | TGTGCCAGCAGCTCTCGGGGACAGGGTGGCGAGCAGTACTTC | CASSSRGQGGEQYF
few | TRBJ1-4 | TRBV3-1/TRBV3-2 | NA | TGTGCCAGCAGCCTTTACGGGGGGTTTCGCGCTAATGAAAAACTGTTTTTT | CASSLYGGFRANEKLFF
once | TRBJ1-1 | TRBV5-4 | NA | TGTGCCAGCAGCTTGGTAAACACTGAAGCTTTCTTT | CASSLVNTEAFF
NA | TRBJ1-4 | TRBV5-1 | TRBD1 | TGCGCCAGCAGCCTCCAGCAGGGGGCTGAAAAACTGTTTTTT | CASSLQQGAEKLFF
NA | TRBJ2-1 | TRBV6-5 | TRBD1 | TGTGCCAGCAGTCCCGGGACAGGGAAGAATGAGCAGTTCTTC | CASSPGTGKNEQFF
NA | TRBJ1-4 | TRBV7-2 | NA | TGTGCCAGCAGCTTAGCGCTTATTCAGCTCGAGGGTGAAAAACTGTTTTTT | CASSLALIQLEGEKLFF
NA | TRBJ1-1 | TRBV12-5 | NA | TGTGCTAGTGGCGACACTGAAGCTTTCTTT | CASGDTEAFF
NA | TRBJ2-3 | TRBV11-3 | TRBD2 | TGTGCCAGCAGCTTAGGAGCGGGAGGGCCAGATACGCAGTATTTT | CASSLGAGGPDTQYF
NA | TRBJ1-2 | TRBV2 | NA | TGTGCCAGCAGTGACACTACGTATGGCTACACCTTC | CASSDTTYGYTF
NA | TRBJ1-4 | TRBV7-9 | NA | TGTGCCAGCAGCTTATCGGGTGAAAAACTGTTTTTT | CASSLSGEKLFF
NA | TRBJ1-5 | TRBV3-1/TRBV3-2 | NA | TGTGCCAGCAGCCAAGATGTCGGGTCGGGCAATCAGCCCCAGCATTTT | CASSQDVGSGNQPQHF
NA | TRBJ2-5 | TRBV6-1 | TRBD2 | TGTGCCAGCAGTGATCTGGTTAGCGGGGCCGGGCAAGAGACCCAGTACTTC | CASSDLVSGAGQETQYF
NA | TRBJ1-3 | TRBV4-1 | NA | TGCGCCAGCAGCCAAGACCGTGAGGAATTTGGAAACACCATATATTTT | CASSQDREEFGNTIYF
NA | TRBJ1-2 | TRBV29-1 | TRBD1 | TGCAGCGTTGTAGAGGGGGCGCGAGGCTACACCTTC | CSVVEGARGYTF
NA | TRBJ2-1 | TRBV7-9 | TRBD1 | TGTGCCAGCAGCTTAGTTTCTTGGACAGGGTCGAATGAGCAGTTCTTC | CASSLVSWTGSNEQFF
NA | TRBJ2-2 | TRBV5-1 | TRBD2 | TGCGCCAGCAGCTCCTTAGCGGGGGCCTCGAACACCGGGGAGCTGTTTTTT | CASSSLAGASNTGELFF
NA | TRBJ1-5 | TRBV29-1 | NA | TGCAGCGTTGAAGTAGGCGGTTCCGGCAATCAGCCCCAGCATTTT | CSVEVGGSGNQPQHF
NA | TRBJ2-5 | TRBV6-5 | TRBD1 | TGTGCCAGCATTGCCCAGGACAGGGAAGAGACCCAGTACTTC | CASIAQDREETQYF
NA | TRBJ2-1 | TRBV4-1 | NA | TGCGCCAGCAGCCAAGTAGCGAGCTCCTACAATGAGCAGTTCTTC | CASSQVASSYNEQFF
NA | TRBJ1-3 | TRBV3-1/TRBV3-2 | NA | TGTGCCAGCAGCCACCCCGGGGATCGTGGAAACACCATATATTTT | CASSHPGDRGNTIYF
NA | TRBJ1-4 | TRBV13 | NA | TGTGCCAGCACCCTTAGGGGGAGAAGTGAAAAACTGTTTTTT | CASTLRGRSEKLFF
NA | TRBJ2-1 | TRBV4-1 | TRBD2 | TGCGCCAGCGGTGGGGACGGGAGGGCCCACAATGAGCAGTTCTTC | CASGGDGRAHNEQFF
NA | TRBJ1-1 | TRBV6-1 | NA | TGTGCCAGCAGTGAAAACGTTGCAGGGAACACTGAAGCTTTCTTT | CASSENVAGNTEAFF
once | TRBJ2-7 | TRBV5-8 | TRBD1 | TGTGCCAGCAGAGGACAGGGCTGGATTGGCAAATACGAGCAGTACTTC | CASRGQGWIGKYEQYF
NA | TRBJ2-3 | TRBV9 | NA | TGTGCCAGCAGCACCGGGACAACGATAGGGAGCACAGATACGCAGTATTTT | CASSTGTTIGSTDTQYF
once | TRBJ2-1 | TRBV6-4 | TRBD2 | TGTGCCAGCAGTGAGGGACTAGCGGGTAACAATGAGCAGTTCTTC | CASSEGLAGNNEQFF